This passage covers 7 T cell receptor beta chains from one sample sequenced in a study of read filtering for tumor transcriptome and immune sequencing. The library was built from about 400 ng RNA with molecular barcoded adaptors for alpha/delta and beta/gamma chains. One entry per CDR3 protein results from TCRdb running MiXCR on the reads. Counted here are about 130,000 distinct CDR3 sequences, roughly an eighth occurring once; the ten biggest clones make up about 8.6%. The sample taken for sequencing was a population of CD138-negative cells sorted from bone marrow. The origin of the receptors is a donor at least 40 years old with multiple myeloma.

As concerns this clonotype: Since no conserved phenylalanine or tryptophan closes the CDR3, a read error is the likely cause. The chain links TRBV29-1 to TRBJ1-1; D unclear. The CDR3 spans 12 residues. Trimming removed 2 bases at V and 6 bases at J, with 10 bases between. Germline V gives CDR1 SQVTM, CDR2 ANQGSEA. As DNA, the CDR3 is TGCAGCGTTGAATTTGGGGAGGCTGAAGCTTTCTCT. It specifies CSVEFGEAEAFS.

The CDR3 region is CSVERREGWADTQYF. The CDR3 DNA is TGCAGCGTTGAACGACGGGAGGGCTGGGCAGATACGCAGTATTTT. This sequence joins TRBV29-1 and TRBJ2-3, with 8 nucleotides matching TRBD2. This CDR3 has 15 residues. Germline V gene sequence: CDR1 SQVTM, CDR2 ANQGSEA. The junction had 8 bases not matched to a gene; V was cut back by 2 bases and J by 4 bases.

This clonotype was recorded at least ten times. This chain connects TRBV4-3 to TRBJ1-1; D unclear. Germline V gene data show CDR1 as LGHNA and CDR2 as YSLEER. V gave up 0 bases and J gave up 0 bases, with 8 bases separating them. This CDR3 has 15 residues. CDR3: CASSQEVPLNTEAFF. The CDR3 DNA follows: TGCGCCAGCAGCCAAGAAGTTCCTCTGAACACTGAAGCTTTCTTT.

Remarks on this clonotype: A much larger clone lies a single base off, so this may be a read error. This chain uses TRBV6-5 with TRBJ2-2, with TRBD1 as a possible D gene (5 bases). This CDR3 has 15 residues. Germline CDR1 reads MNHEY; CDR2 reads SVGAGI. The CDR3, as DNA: TGTGCCAACAGTTACTCGCAGGGCGACACCGGGGAGCTGTTTTTT. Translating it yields CANSYSQGDTGELFF.

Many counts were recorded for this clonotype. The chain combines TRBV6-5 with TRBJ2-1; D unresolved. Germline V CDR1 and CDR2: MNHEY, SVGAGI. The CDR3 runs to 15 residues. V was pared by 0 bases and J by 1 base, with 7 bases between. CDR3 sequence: CASSYSDPSYNEQFF. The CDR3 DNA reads TGTGCCAGCAGTTACTCTGATCCTTCCTACAATGAGCAGTTCTTC.

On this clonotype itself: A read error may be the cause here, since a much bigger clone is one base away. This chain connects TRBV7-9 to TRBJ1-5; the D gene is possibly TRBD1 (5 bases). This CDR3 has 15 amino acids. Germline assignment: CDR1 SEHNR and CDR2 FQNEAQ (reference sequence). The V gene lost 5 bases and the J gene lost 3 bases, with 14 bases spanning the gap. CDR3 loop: CASSPGGGSNQPQHF. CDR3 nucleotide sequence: TGTGCCAGCAGCCCCGGGGGGGGTTCCAATCAGCCCCAGCATTTT.

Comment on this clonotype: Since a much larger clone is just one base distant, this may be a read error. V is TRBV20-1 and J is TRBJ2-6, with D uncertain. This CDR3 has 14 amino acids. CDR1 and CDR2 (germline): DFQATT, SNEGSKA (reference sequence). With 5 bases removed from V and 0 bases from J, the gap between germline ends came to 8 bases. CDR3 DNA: TGCAGTGCTTCGGCAGACTCTGGGGCCAACGTCCTGACTTTC. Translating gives CSASADSGANVLTF.